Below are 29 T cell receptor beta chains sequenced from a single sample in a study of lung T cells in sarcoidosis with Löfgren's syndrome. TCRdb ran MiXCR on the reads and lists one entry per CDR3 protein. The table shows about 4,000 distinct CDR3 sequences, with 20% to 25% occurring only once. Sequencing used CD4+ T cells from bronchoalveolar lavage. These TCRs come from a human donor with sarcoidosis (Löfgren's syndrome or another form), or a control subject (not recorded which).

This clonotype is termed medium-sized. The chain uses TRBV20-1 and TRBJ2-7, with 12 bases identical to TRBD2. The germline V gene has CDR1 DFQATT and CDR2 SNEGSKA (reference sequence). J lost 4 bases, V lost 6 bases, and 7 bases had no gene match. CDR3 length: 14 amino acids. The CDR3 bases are TGCAGTGCCCCCGCCGGGACTAGCGGGTACGAGCAGTACTTC. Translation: CSAPAGTSGYEQYF.

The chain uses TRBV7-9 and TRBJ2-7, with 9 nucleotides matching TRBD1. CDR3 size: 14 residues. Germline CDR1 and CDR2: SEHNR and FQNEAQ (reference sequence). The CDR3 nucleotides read TGCGCCTGCAGCTCCGGGACAGGGTCGAACGAGCAGTACGTC. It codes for CACSSGTGSNEQYV.

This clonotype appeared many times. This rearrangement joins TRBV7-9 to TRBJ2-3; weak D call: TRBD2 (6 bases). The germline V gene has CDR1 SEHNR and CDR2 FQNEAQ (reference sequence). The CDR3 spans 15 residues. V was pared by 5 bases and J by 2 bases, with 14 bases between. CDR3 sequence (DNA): TGTGCCAGCAGCAACCCGGGAGCCATCACAGATACGCAGTATTTT. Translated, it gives CASSNPGAITDTQYF.

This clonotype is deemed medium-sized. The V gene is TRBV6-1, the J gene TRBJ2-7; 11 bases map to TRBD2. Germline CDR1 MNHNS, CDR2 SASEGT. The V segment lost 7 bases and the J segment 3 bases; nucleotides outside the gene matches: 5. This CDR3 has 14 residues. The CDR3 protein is CASTDGTSGYEQYF. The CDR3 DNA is TGTGCCAGCACGGATGGGACTAGCGGCTACGAGCAGTACTTC.

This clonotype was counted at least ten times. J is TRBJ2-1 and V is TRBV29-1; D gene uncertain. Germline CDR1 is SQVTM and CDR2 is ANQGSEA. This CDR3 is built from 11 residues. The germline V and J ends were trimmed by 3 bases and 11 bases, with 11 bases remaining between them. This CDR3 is CSVDSRPQQFF. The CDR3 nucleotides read TGCAGCGTTGATTCCCGGCCGCAGCAGTTCTTC.

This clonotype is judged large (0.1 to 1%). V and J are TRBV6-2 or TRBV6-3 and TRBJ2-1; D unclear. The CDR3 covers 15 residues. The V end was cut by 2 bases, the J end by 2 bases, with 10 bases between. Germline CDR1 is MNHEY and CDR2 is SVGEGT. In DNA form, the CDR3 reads TGTGCCAGCAGTTACGACACCCACGCCTACAATGAGCAGTTCTTC. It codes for CASSYDTHAYNEQFF.

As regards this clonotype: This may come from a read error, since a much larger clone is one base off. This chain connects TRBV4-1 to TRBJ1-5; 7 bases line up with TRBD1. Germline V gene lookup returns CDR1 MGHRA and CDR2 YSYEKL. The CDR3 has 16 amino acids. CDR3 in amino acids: CASGQEGQKSNQPQHF. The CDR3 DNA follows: TGCGCCAGCGGCCAAGAGGGACAGAAGAGCAATCAGCCCCAGCATTTT.

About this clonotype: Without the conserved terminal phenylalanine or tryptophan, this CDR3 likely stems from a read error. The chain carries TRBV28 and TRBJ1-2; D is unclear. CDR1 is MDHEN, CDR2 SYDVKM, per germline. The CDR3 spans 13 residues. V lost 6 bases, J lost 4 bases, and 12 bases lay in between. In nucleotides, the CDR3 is TGTGCCAGCAGCCTCATGGGTAGCTATGGCTACACCTCC. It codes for CASSLMGSYGYTS.

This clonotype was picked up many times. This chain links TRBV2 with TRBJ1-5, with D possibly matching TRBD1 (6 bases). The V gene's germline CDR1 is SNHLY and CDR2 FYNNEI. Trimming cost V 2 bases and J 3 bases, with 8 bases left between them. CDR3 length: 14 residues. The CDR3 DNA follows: TGTGCCAGCAGTGAAACAGGGCCCAATCAGCCCCAGCATTTT. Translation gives CASSETGPNQPQHF. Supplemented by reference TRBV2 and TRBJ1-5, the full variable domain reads EPEVTQTPSHQVTQMGQEVILRCVPISNHLYFYWYRQILGQKVEFLVSFYNNEISEKSEIFDDQFSVERPDGSNFTLKIRSTKLEDSAMYFCASSETGPNQPQHFGDGTRLSIL.

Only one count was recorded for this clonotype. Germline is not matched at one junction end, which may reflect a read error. DNA for the CDR3: TGTGCCATCAGTGAGTCCCCGGCTGAGCAATTCTTC. It is translated as CAISESPAEQFF. This chain uses TRBV10-3 with TRBJ2-1; D is uncertain. The CDR3 spans 12 residues. Germline lookup yields CDR1 ENHRY and CDR2 SYGVKD.

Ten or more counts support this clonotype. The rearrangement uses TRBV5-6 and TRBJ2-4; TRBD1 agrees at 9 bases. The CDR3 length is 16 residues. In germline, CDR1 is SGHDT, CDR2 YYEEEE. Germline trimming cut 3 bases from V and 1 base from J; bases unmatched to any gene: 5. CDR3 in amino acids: CASSSWTGAAKNIQYF. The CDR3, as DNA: TGTGCCAGCAGCTCTTGGACAGGGGCGGCCAAAAACATTCAGTACTTC. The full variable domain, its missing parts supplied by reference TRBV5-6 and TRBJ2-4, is DAGVTQSPTHLIKTRGQQVTLRCSPKSGHDTVSWYQQALGQGPQFIFQYYEEEERQRGNFPDRFSGHQFPNYSSELNVNALLLGDSALYLCASSSWTGAAKNIQYFGAGTRLSVL.

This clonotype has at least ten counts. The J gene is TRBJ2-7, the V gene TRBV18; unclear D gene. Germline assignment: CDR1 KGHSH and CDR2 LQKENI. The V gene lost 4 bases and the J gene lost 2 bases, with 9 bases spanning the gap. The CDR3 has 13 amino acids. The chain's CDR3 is CASSLTSTYEQYV. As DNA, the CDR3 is TGTGCCAGCTCACTAACATCTACCTACGAGCAGTACGTC.

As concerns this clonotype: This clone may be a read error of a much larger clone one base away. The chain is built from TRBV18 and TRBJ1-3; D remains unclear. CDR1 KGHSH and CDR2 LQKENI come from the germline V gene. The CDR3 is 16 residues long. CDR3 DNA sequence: TGTGCCAGCTCACCACCCTCTAGAAGAGGCGGAAACGCCATATATTTT. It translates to CASSPPSRRGGNAIYF.

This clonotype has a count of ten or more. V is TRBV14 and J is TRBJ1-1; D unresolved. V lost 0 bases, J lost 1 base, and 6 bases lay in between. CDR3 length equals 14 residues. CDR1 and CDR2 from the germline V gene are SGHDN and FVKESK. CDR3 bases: TGTGCCAGCAGCCAAGACTGGCAGAACACTGAAGCTTTCTTT. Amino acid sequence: CASSQDWQNTEAFF.

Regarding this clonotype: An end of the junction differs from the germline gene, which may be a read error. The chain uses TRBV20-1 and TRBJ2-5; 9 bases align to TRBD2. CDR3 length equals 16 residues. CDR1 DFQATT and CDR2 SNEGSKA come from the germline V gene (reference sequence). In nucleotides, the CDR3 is TGCAGTGCTAGAGATTATGGACTAGCGAGTCAAGAGACCCAGTGCTTC. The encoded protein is CSARDYGLASQETQCF.

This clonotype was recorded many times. CDR3 amino acids: CASSIIAGAGNEQFF. DNA of the CDR3: TGTGCCAGCTCAATTATAGCGGGGGCCGGGAATGAGCAGTTCTTC. The chain couples TRBV18 to TRBJ2-1, with TRBD2 matching over 9 bases. The CDR3 totals 15 residues. The junction had 9 bases not matched to a gene; V was cut back by 5 bases and J by 7 bases. Looked up from germline, CDR1 is KGHSH and CDR2 is LQKENI.

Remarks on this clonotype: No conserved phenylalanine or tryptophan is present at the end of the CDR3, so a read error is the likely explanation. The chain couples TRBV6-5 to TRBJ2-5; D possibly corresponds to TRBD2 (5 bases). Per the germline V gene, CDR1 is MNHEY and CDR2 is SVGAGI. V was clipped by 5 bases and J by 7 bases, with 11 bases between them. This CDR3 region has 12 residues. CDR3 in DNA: TGTGCCAGCAGTCCGAACCGGGGGACCCAGTACCTC. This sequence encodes CASSPNRGTQYL.

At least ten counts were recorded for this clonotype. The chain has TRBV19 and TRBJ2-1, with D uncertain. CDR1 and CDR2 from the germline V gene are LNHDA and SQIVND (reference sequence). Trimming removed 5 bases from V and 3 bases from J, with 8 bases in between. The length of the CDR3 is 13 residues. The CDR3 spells CASSPLLYNEQFF. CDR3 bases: TGTGCCAGTAGTCCTCTCCTCTACAATGAGCAGTTCTTC.

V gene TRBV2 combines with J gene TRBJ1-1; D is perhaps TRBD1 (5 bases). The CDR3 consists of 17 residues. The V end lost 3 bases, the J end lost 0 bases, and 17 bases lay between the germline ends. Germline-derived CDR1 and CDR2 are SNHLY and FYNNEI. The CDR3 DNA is TGTGCCAGCAGTGATAGGGTGGCAGGGTACATGAACACTGAAGCTTTCTTT. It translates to CASSDRVAGYMNTEAFF.

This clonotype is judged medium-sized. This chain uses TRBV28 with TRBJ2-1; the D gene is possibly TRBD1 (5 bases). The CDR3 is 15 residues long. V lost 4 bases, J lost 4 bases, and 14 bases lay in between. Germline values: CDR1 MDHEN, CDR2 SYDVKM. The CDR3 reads CASSSGHGPYNEQFF. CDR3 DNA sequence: TGTGCCAGCAGTTCTGGACACGGTCCATACAATGAGCAGTTCTTC.

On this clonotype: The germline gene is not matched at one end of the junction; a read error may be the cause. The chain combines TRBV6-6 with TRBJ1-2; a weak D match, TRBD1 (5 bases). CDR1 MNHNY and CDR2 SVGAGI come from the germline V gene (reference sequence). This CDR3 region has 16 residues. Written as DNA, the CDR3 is TGTGTCAGCAGTTACTCTATAAGGGGAATTAACTATGGCTACACCTTC. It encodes CVSSYSIRGINYGYTF.

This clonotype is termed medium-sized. This chain's CDR3 is CASSEVEPPEAFF. The CDR3 bases are TGCGCCAGCAGTGAGGTGGAACCCCCTGAAGCTTTCTTT. This chain links TRBV10-2 with TRBJ1-1; D unresolved. The CDR3 extends over 13 amino acids. Deletions cut 2 bases from V and 6 bases from J, with 10 bases between. CDR1 is WSHSY and CDR2 is SAAADI in the germline V gene.

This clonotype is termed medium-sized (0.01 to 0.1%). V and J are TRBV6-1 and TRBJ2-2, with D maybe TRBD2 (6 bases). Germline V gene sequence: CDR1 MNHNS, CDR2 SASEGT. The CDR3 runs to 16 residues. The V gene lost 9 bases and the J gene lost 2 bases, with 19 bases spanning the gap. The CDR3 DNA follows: TGTGCCAGTTTCCTAATGGGGACTTCCAACACCGGGGAGCTGTTTTTT. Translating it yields CASFLMGTSNTGELFF.

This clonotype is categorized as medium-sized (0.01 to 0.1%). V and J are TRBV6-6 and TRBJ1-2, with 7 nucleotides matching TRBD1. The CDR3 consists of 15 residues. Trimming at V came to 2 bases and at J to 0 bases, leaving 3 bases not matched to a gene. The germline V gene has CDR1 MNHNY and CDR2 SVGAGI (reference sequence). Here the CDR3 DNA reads TGTGCCAGCAGTTACACGACAGGGACTAACTATGGCTACACCTTC. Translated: CASSYTTGTNYGYTF.

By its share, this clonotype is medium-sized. The CDR3 DNA is TGTGCCAGCAGACCAACAGGGGGCGGGGCAGATACGCAGTATTTT. Its translation is CASRPTGGGADTQYF. The chain employs TRBV6-1 and TRBJ2-3, with 9 bases identical to TRBD1. The CDR3 has 15 amino acids. Germline trimming cut 6 bases from V and 4 bases from J; bases unmatched to any gene: 8. Per germline, CDR1 MNHNS and CDR2 SASEGT.

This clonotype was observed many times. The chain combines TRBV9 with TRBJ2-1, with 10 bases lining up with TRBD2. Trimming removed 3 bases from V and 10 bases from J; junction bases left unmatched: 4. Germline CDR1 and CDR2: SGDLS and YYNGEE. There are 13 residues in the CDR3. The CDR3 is CASSGASGGEQFF. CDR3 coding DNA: TGTGCCAGCAGCGGCGCTAGCGGGGGAGAGCAGTTCTTC.

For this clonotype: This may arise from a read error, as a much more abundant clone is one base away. The CDR3 DNA reads TGCGCCAGCAGCTTGTTAGCGGGGGCGGTAGATACGAAGTATTTT. It yields the protein CASSLLAGAVDTKYF. The genes are TRBV5-1 and TRBJ2-3, with TRBD2 matching 9 bases. Germline CDR1 reads SGHRS; CDR2 reads YFSETQ. The CDR3 contains 15 residues.

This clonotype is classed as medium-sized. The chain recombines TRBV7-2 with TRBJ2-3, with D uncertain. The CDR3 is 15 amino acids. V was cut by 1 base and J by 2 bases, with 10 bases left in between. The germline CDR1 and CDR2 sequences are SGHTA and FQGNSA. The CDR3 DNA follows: TGTGCCAGCAGCTTAGGTTTGGGAAACACAGATACGCAGTATTTT. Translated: CASSLGLGNTDTQYF.

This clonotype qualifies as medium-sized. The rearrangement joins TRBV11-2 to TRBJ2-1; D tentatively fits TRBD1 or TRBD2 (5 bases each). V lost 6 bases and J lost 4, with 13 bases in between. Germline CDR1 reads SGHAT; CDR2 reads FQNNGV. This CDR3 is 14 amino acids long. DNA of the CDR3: TGTGCCAGCAGAGGGACGTCATCTTACAATGAGCAGTTCTTC. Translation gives CASRGTSSYNEQFF.